This T cell receptor (beta chain) was sequenced for a study of blood T cell repertoires in COVID-19. Study information: Acute and convalescent COVID-19 specimens originated in the United States, Italy and Spain. PBMCs, B-cell-depleted T cells, or T cells provided the cDNA or gDNA that made up the material.

In germline, CDR1 is MGHRA, CDR2 YSYEKL. V lost 3 bases to trimming and J lost 5 bases, with 13 bases between them. This CDR3 spans 14 amino acids. Libraries were prepared by immunoSEQ multiplex PCR; TCRdb keeps only in-frame clonotypes and omits some of them. There are 110,000 to 150,000 clones in the sample; approximately 86% occur only once, and 1.5% lies in the top ten. The TCR comes from a woman aged 60-75 years with acute or convalescent COVID-19. The sample comprised peripheral blood. The V and J genes are TRBV4-1 and TRBJ1-1, with D possibly matching TRBD1 (6 bases). The CDR3 DNA reads as TGCGCCAGCAGCCAGGGGGCGGGAGCGACTGAAGCTTTCTTT. This codes for CASSQGAGATEAFF.